One and the same sample provided the 9 T cell receptor beta chains below, sequenced in a study of shared clonotypes between healthy human individuals. This table comes from immunoSEQ multiplex PCR, and its TCRdb copy is limited to in-frame clones, with some not included. The data show approximately 2.3 million clones, with 93% seen just once and 0.39% held by the top ten. Material for sequencing was naive CD4+ T cells from PBMCs. Subset denoted: CD45RA+ positively selected. The receptors stem from a man between 18 and 29 years old in good health. Some clones in this sample may be carry-over from other donors' samples.

Here the CDR3 DNA reads TGTGCCAGTGACAGGGGCCTTTACCCAACCTACGAGCAGTACTTC. Its protein product is CASDRGLYPTYEQYF. The V gene is TRBV25-1, the J gene TRBJ2-7, with 8 positions matching TRBD1. V was pared by 9 bases and J by 2 bases, with 12 bases of the junction left unmatched. CDR1 and CDR2 from the germline V gene are MGHDK and SYGVNS. This CDR3 has 15 residues.

The chain combines TRBV6-5 with TRBJ1-3; 8 bases fit TRBD1. The CDR3 has 12 residues. Germline CDR1 reads MNHEY; CDR2 reads SVGAGI. The J segment lost 8 bases and the V segment lost 4 bases, leaving 1 base of the junction unmatched. The CDR3 sequence is CASSSRGHTIYF. DNA of the CDR3: TGTGCCAGCAGTTCCAGGGGGCACACCATATATTTT.

This sequence joins TRBV4-1 and TRBJ2-5; D remains ambiguous. This CDR3 has 14 residues. Between the trimmed V and J ends, which lost 4 bases and 0 bases, there was a span of 9 bases. Germline CDR1 reads MGHRA; CDR2 reads YSYEKL. CDR3 in amino acids: CASSPTAYQETQYF. The DNA for the CDR3 is TGCGCCAGCAGCCCGACCGCGTACCAAGAGACCCAGTACTTC.

V and J are TRBV2 and TRBJ2-2; 10 bases map to TRBD1. Germline lookup yields CDR1 SNHLY and CDR2 FYNNEI. This CDR3 region has 15 residues. The junction had 3 bases not matched to a gene; V was cut back by 4 bases and J by 4 bases. The CDR3 reads CASSATGGGTGELFF. In nucleotides, the CDR3 is TGTGCCAGCAGTGCGACAGGGGGCGGCACCGGGGAGCTGTTTTTT.

This chain uses TRBV7-8 with TRBJ2-1, with TRBD1 matching 9 bases. Germline values: CDR1 SGHVS, CDR2 FQNEAQ. V lost 1 base and J lost 6; bases outside the gene matches: 4. The CDR3 has 15 amino acids. CDR3 region: CASSLGDRVSNEQFF. The CDR3 DNA follows: TGTGCCAGCAGCTTAGGGGACAGGGTGAGCAATGAGCAGTTCTTC.

The chain joins TRBV30 to TRBJ2-1; TRBD1 aligns across 9 bases. V shed 5 bases and J 7 bases; nucleotides not matched to a gene: 15. This CDR3 has 16 residues. Germline loops: CDR1 GTSNPN, CDR2 SVGIG (reference sequence). The CDR3, as DNA: TGTGCCTGGGGAGGACAGGGGCTGTCTACAGGTAATGAGCAGTTCTTC. Protein product: CAWGGQGLSTGNEQFF.

The rearrangement joins TRBV28 to TRBJ2-7, with D perhaps matching TRBD2 (6 bases). The germline V gene encodes CDR1 MDHEN and CDR2 SYDVKM. CDR3 length: 14 amino acids. Trimming cost V 8 bases and J 3 bases, with 17 bases left between them. Written as DNA, the CDR3 is TGTGCCAGCTCGACCGCGGGGCGGTTCTACGAGCAGTACTTC. It is translated as CASSTAGRFYEQYF.

V usage is TRBV5-4 and J usage is TRBJ2-4; D not certain. There are 14 residues in the CDR3. Germline CDR1 reads SGHNT; CDR2 reads YYREEE (reference sequence). The germline V and J ends were trimmed by 5 bases and 0 bases, with 9 bases remaining between them. The CDR3 protein is CASRPDLAKNIQYF. The CDR3 DNA is TGTGCCAGCAGGCCCGACTTAGCCAAAAACATTCAGTACTTC.

The rearrangement links TRBV6-7 to TRBJ1-1; D is possibly TRBD1 (5 bases). TRBV6-7 is known as an ORF, though its function is uncertain. The CDR3 length is 14 residues. V was shortened by 3 bases and J by 1 base, with 9 bases between the two germline ends. CDR3 in amino acids: CASSYLGQNTEAFF. Written as DNA, the CDR3 is TGTGCCAGCAGTTATCTCGGACAGAACACTGAAGCTTTCTTT.